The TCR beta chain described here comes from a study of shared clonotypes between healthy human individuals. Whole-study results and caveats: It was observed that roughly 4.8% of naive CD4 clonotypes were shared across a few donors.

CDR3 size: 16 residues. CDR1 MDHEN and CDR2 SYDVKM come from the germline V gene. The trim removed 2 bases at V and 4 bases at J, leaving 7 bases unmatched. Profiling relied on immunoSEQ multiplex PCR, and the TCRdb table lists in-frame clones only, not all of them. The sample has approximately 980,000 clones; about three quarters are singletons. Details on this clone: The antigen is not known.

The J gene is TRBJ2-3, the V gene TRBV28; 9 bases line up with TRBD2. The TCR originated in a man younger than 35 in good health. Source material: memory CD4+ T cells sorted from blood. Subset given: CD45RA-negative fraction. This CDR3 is CASSLKSGGRADTQYF. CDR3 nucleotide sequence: TGTGCCAGCAGTTTAAAAAGCGGGGGGAGAGCAGATACGCAGTATTTT. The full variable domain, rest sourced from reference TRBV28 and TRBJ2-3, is DVKVTQSSRYLVKRTGEKVFLECVQDMDHENMFWYRQDPGLGLRLIYFSYDVKMKEKGDIPEGYSVSREKKERFSLILESASTNQTSMYLCASSLKSGGRADTQYFGPGTRLTVL.